The 8 T cell receptor beta chains given below trace back to one sample, sequenced in a study of technical replicates of blood from a few donors. Measured with immunoSEQ multiplex PCR; TCRdb has only the in-frame clones, and not every one. The table has 100,000 or so clones, approximately 96% seen once. The sequencing input was T cells isolated from PBMCs. These receptors originate from a human donor in good health.

This chain uses TRBV5-4 with TRBJ1-3; 8 bases map to TRBD1. Trimming cost V 0 bases and J 4 bases; bases outside gene matches: 9. The germline CDR1 and CDR2 sequences are SGHNT and YYREEE (reference sequence). CDR3 length: 17 residues. The CDR3 coding sequence is TGTGCCAGCAGCTTGGGGGGGGGCAGGGGGCGAGGAAACACCATATATTTT. Residues: CASSLGGGRGRGNTIYF.

This chain links TRBV7-8 with TRBJ1-1; D is ambiguous. This CDR3 comprises 14 residues. V was cut by 0 bases and J by 1 base, with 6 bases left in between. In germline, CDR1 is SGHVS, CDR2 FQNEAQ. The DNA of the CDR3 is TGTGCCAGCAGCTTAGCAGGAGCGAACACTGAAGCTTTCTTT. This gives the protein CASSLAGANTEAFF. Full variable domain (remainder filled in from reference TRBV7-8 and TRBJ1-1): GAGVSQSPRYKVAKRGQDVALRCDPISGHVSLFWYQQALGQGPEFLTYFQNEAQLDKSGLPSDRFFAERPEGSVSTLKIQRTQQEDSAVYLCASSLAGANTEAFFGQGTRLTVV.

The chain couples TRBV28 to TRBJ1-5; perhaps TRBD1 as D (5 bases). CDR3 length: 13 amino acids. Between the trimmed V and J ends, which lost 7 bases and 5 bases, there was a span of 12 bases. Looked up from germline, CDR1 is MDHEN and CDR2 is SYDVKM. The DNA for the CDR3 is TGTGCCAGCACCCTGGTGGGGCATCAGCCCCAGCATTTT. Amino acids: CASTLVGHQPQHF.

The CDR3 nucleotides read TGTGCCAGCAGCTTAGGGGCCGAGCAGTACTTC. Protein product: CASSLGAEQYF. The chain combines TRBV7-8 with TRBJ2-7; D is unclear. With 1 base removed from V and 6 bases from J, the gap between germline ends came to 4 bases. CDR3 size: 11 residues. The germline CDR1 and CDR2 sequences are SGHVS and FQNEAQ.

The chain recombines TRBV5-8 with TRBJ1-2, with D unresolved. V was trimmed by 5 bases and J by 8 bases, leaving 22 bases between them. CDR1 is SGHTS, CDR2 YDEGEE, per germline. This CDR3 is 15 amino acids long. The CDR3 protein is CASSFESFQVYGYTF. The CDR3 bases are TGTGCCAGCAGTTTCGAATCTTTTCAGGTTTACGGCTACACCTTC.

The V gene is TRBV11-2, the J gene TRBJ2-7, with D perhaps matching TRBD2 (6 bases). In germline, CDR1 is SGHAT, CDR2 FQNNGV. The germline V and J ends were trimmed by 0 bases and 2 bases, with 11 bases remaining between them. The CDR3 has 15 residues. Here the CDR3 DNA reads TGTGCCAGCAGCTTAGATTCCTGGAGGGCCTACGAGCAGTACTTC. It yields the protein CASSLDSWRAYEQYF.

The V call is TRBV7-9, the J call TRBJ2-7; D perhaps matches TRBD2 (5 bases). Germline V lookup: CDR1 SEHNR, CDR2 FQNEAQ (reference sequence). The CDR3 has 14 residues. V lost 1 base to trimming and J lost 4 bases, with 11 bases between them. Here the CDR3 DNA reads TGTGCCAGCAGCTTAGGTGGGAGTGCGTACGAGCAGTACTTC. Its protein product is CASSLGGSAYEQYF.

Written as DNA, the CDR3 is TGTGCCAGCAGTGTAGTCACTGAAGCTTTCTTT. Encoded protein: CASSVVTEAFF. The chain has TRBV6-1 and TRBJ1-1; D gene ambiguous. Germline V lookup: CDR1 MNHNS, CDR2 SASEGT. The V gene lost 4 bases and the J gene lost 4 bases, with 4 bases spanning the gap. This CDR3 has 11 residues.